The clone carrying this TCR beta chain was detected only a few times. Its matching antigen is unknown. The data belong to a study of radiotherapy plus CTLA-4 blockade in lung cancer. About the research overall: Among all patients, more than 15% showed objective responses, while roughly 28% had disease control. General study results and limits: Researchers report tumor-derived TCR clones expanding in blood after radiotherapy plus ipilimumab. Reports identified early blood T cell clone dynamics, with interferon-beta, as the best response predictor.

From germline, CDR1 is SNHLY and CDR2 FYNNEI. The CDR3 extends over 13 amino acids. Trimming took off 6 bases at V and 7 bases at J, with 12 bases between the two ends. The assay was immunoSEQ multiplex PCR, and TCRdb's table has in-frame clones only and misses some. The sample carries about 97,000 clones, under 85% recorded once. The chain combines TRBV2 with TRBJ1-4; the D gene is possibly TRBD1 (5 bases). The input for sequencing was peripheral blood, taken from a patient treated with radiotherapy plus ipilimumab. This sequence originates from a human donor with non-small cell lung cancer who had a partial response to radiotherapy plus ipilimumab. Some clones in this sample may be carry-over from other donors' samples. This chain's CDR3 is CASSQGIFEKLFF. CDR3 nucleotides: TGTGCCAGCAGCCAGGGAATTTTTGAAAAACTGTTTTTT.